This TCR beta chain was recorded in a study of cytomegalovirus exposure and HLA in healthy donors. Overall study results and limits: For presence/absence analyses, sequencing depth was assumed to be roughly uniform across donors. In a later analysis, an Asian-associated ancestry cluster reportedly showed fewer N-insertions than the approximately 620-donor mean. With further analysis later on, most CMV-associated TCR beta chains appeared HLA-restricted.

PCR was performed using 60 Vbeta and 13 Jbeta primers. Libraries were prepared by immunoSEQ multiplex PCR; TCRdb keeps only in-frame clonotypes and omits some of them. The sample shows around 64,000 clones, about 85% of them seen only once. Deletions cut 1 base from V and 0 bases from J, with 10 bases between. The CDR3 is made up of 16 amino acids. CDR1 SGHAT and CDR2 FQNNGV come from the germline V gene. Notes on this clone: Antigen: not known.

This sequence originates from a female donor in good health and CMV-seronegative. The chain has TRBV11-2 and TRBJ1-3; a possible D gene is TRBD1 (5 bases). Sequencing used PBMCs. CDR3 nucleotide sequence: TGTGCCAGCAGCTTAGGTGCAGGGAACTCTGGAAACACCATATATTTT. Residues: CASSLGAGNSGNTIYF.